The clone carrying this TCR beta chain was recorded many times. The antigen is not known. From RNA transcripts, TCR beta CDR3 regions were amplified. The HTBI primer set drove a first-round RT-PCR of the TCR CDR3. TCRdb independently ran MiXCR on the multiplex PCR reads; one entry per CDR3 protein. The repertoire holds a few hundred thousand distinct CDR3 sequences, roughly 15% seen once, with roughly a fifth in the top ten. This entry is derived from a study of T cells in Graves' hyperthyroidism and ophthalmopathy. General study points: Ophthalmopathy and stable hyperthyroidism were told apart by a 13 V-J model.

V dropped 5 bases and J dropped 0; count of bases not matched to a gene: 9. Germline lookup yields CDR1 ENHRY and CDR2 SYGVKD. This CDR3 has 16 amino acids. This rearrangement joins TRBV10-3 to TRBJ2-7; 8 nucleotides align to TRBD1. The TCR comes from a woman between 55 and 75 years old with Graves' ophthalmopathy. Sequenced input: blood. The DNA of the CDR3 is TGTGCCATCAGTAGGCAGGGGGCGATTAGCTCCTACGAGCAGTACTTC. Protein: CAISRQGAISSYEQYF.